The 22 T cell receptor beta chains below come from one sample, sequenced in a study of cytomegalovirus exposure and HLA in healthy donors. PCR amplification relied on 60 Vbeta primers (plus 13 Jbeta primers). Profiled with immunoSEQ multiplex PCR; TCRdb holds only in-frame clones, not every one. The table lists around 190,000 clones, around 87% of them singletons. The sample taken for sequencing was PBMCs. The receptors stem from a woman under 30 in good health and CMV-seronegative.

The V and J genes are TRBV5-1 and TRBJ2-5; tentative D call: TRBD1 (6 bases). Germline lookup yields CDR1 SGHRS and CDR2 YFSETQ. The CDR3 spans 15 residues. The ends were cut back, 4 bases at V and 5 bases at J, with 18 bases in the middle. The DNA of the CDR3 is TGCGCCAGCAGCCCCAGGGGAACATTCGTCGAGACCCAGTACTTC. This encodes CASSPRGTFVETQYF.

The chain recombines TRBV6-1 with TRBJ2-2; weak D call: TRBD1 (6 bases). Trimming shortened V by 5 bases and J by 6 bases, and 13 bases separated the two germline ends. CDR1 is MNHNS, CDR2 SASEGT, per germline. This CDR3 comprises 14 residues. The CDR3 here is CASSLQGPAGELFF. The DNA of the CDR3 is TGTGCCAGCAGTCTACAGGGTCCCGCCGGGGAGCTGTTTTTT.

The V and J genes are TRBV11-3 and TRBJ1-1; 8 bases map to TRBD1. The J segment lost 1 base and the V segment lost 3 bases, leaving 13 bases of the junction unmatched. The CDR3 totals 18 residues. Germline CDR1 and CDR2: SGHNT and YENEEA. CDR3 region: CASSLGSGGPSSNTEAFF. The CDR3 bases are TGTGCCAGCAGCTTGGGATCAGGGGGCCCTAGCTCGAACACTGAAGCTTTCTTT.

This clone has a handful of counts. V gene TRBV10-3 combines with J gene TRBJ1-1; weak D call: TRBD1 (5 bases). Germline V gene data show CDR1 as ENHRY and CDR2 as SYGVKD. The CDR3 totals 14 residues. Deletions cut 4 bases from V and 0 bases from J, with 9 bases between. The CDR3 loop reads CAISVQQVNTEAFF. For the CDR3, the DNA is TGTGCCATCAGTGTACAACAGGTGAACACTGAAGCTTTCTTT.

The V call is TRBV28, the J call TRBJ1-2; 8 nucleotides agree with TRBD1. After removal of 5 bases from V and 1 base from J, the junction contained 9 bases not matched to a gene. CDR3 length: 16 amino acids. Germline CDR1 and CDR2: MDHEN and SYDVKM. CDR3 amino acids: CASSLRGQVFNYGYTF. The CDR3 nucleotides are TGTGCCAGCAGTCTAAGGGGACAGGTATTTAACTATGGCTACACCTTC.

V gene TRBV7-9 combines with J gene TRBJ2-3; 8 bases line up with TRBD1. The junction had 5 bases not matched to a gene; V was cut back by 1 base and J by 2 bases. Germline CDR1 SEHNR, CDR2 FQNEAQ (reference sequence). This CDR3 contains 16 residues. DNA of the CDR3: TGTGCCAGCAGCTTAGGTCCGGACAGGGTCACAGATACGCAGTATTTT. Protein: CASSLGPDRVTDTQYF. The full variable domain, rest sourced from reference TRBV7-9 and TRBJ2-3, is DTGVSQNPRHKITKRGQNVTFRCDPISEHNRLYWYRQTLGQGPEFLTYFQNEAQLEKSRLLSDRFSAERPKGSFSTLEIQRTEQGDSAMYLCASSLGPDRVTDTQYFGPGTRLTVL.

V gene TRBV13 combines with J gene TRBJ2-7; 9 nucleotides agree with TRBD2. This CDR3 is 16 amino acids long. Trimming cost V 1 base and J 5 bases; bases outside gene matches: 9. In germline, CDR1 is PRHDT, CDR2 FYEKMQ (reference sequence). CDR3 bases: TGTGCCAGCAGCTTAGCTCGCGGGAGGGCAGAGGACGAGCAGTACTTC. Protein product: CASSLARGRAEDEQYF.

The genes are TRBV27 and TRBJ2-5; TRBD2 is a possible D gene (6 bases). Trimming shortened V by 5 bases and J by 5 bases, and 21 bases separated the two germline ends. CDR3 length equals 16 residues. CDR1 and CDR2 (germline): MNHEY, SMNVEV (reference sequence). DNA for the CDR3: TGTGCCAGCAGTCCATTCGGGCGGGAAGGGCGGGAGACCCAGTACTTC. Encoded protein: CASSPFGREGRETQYF.

This clone has a single count. This chain joins TRBV4-1 and TRBJ2-3; D is perhaps TRBD1 (5 bases). Trimming took 0 bases from V and 6 from J, leaving 16 bases between them. Germline lookup yields CDR1 MGHRA and CDR2 YSYEKL. This CDR3 comprises 16 residues. As DNA, the CDR3 is TGCGCCAGCAGCCAAGATTGGGCCAGGGTCATCGATACGCAGTATTTT. Amino acid sequence: CASSQDWARVIDTQYF.

This chain links TRBV27 with TRBJ1-6, with D maybe TRBD1 (6 bases). Deletions cut 5 bases from V and 2 bases from J, with 25 bases between. CDR1 MNHEY and CDR2 SMNVEV come from the germline V gene (reference sequence). The CDR3 consists of 20 residues. As DNA, the CDR3 is TGTGCCAGCAGTCGCGGACAGAGGGGCCGGTTTGGGCCCTATAATTCACCCCTCCACTTT. Translating it yields CASSRGQRGRFGPYNSPLHF.

The chain links TRBV6-1 to TRBJ1-5; D not certain. CDR3 size: 14 residues. V was cut by 6 bases and J by 2 bases, with 11 bases left in between. From germline, CDR1 is MNHNS and CDR2 SASEGT. The CDR3 loop is CASSSGSGNQPQHF. Here the CDR3 DNA reads TGTGCCAGCAGCTCTGGTAGTGGCAATCAGCCCCAGCATTTT.

The chain uses TRBV5-6 and TRBJ2-2, with D maybe TRBD1 (5 bases). CDR3 length: 16 amino acids. Germline V gives CDR1 SGHDT, CDR2 YYEEEE. Trimming left V 2 bases short and J 4 bases short, with 15 bases between. The CDR3 bases are TGTGCCAGCAGCTTTACTGAAGGGGTCTTCACCGGGGAGCTGTTTTTT. Encoded protein: CASSFTEGVFTGELFF.

This chain uses TRBV2 with TRBJ1-2; D not resolved. The CDR3 extends over 14 amino acids. Germline CDR1 reads SNHLY; CDR2 reads FYNNEI. The V end was cut by 6 bases, the J end by 0 bases, with 11 bases between. The CDR3 spells CASRDWQTNYGYTF. CDR3 bases: TGTGCCAGCAGGGACTGGCAGACTAACTATGGCTACACCTTC.

This clone appeared once. The genes are TRBV6-5 and TRBJ2-7; 9 positions agree with TRBD1. V shed 5 bases, J shed 5 bases, and the junction held 7 bases outside the gene matches. The CDR3 is made up of 14 amino acids. Germline CDR1 is MNHEY and CDR2 is SVGAGI. Written as DNA, the CDR3 is TGTGCCAGCAGTCCCCCGGGGACAGGGAACGAGCAGTACTTC. Its translation is CASSPPGTGNEQYF.

Comments on this clone: Other nucleotide sequences from this sample produce the same CDR3. The chain joins TRBV29-1 to TRBJ2-3; 9 nucleotides line up with TRBD2. The ends lost 0 bases at V and 0 bases at J; junction bases unmatched: 4. The germline CDR1 and CDR2 sequences are SQVTM and ANQGSEA. The CDR3 is made up of 16 amino acids. As DNA, the CDR3 is TGCAGCGTTGAAGATCGGCTAGCGGGAAGCACAGATACGCAGTATTTT. This gives the protein CSVEDRLAGSTDTQYF.

CDR3 residues: CASSPRPGTSGRNWEQYF. The CDR3 DNA follows: TGTGCCAGCAGCCCAAGACCCGGGACTAGCGGGAGAAACTGGGAGCAGTACTTC. The chain employs TRBV7-2 and TRBJ2-7; 14 bases line up with TRBD2. Per germline, CDR1 SGHTA and CDR2 FQGNSA. J gave up 7 bases and V 5 bases, and 16 bases lay outside the gene matches. The CDR3 covers 18 residues.

The chain employs TRBV18 and TRBJ2-5, with a possible D match to TRBD2 (5 bases). V gave up 5 bases and J gave up 5 bases, with 12 bases separating them. This CDR3 contains 13 residues. CDR1 KGHSH and CDR2 LQKENI come from the germline V gene. The CDR3: CASSILGSETQYF. CDR3 coding DNA: TGTGCCAGCTCAATACTAGGATCCGAGACCCAGTACTTC.

The CDR3: CASSTRTEPEQYF. In nucleotides, the CDR3 is TGTGCCAGCAGCACTCGGACAGAACCCGAGCAGTACTTC. V is TRBV7-6 and J is TRBJ2-7; a possible D gene is TRBD1 (6 bases). There are 13 residues in the CDR3. Germline-derived CDR1 and CDR2 are SGHVS and FNYEAQ. The V gene lost 5 bases and the J gene lost 6 bases, with 14 bases spanning the gap.

The V and J genes are TRBV5-1 and TRBJ1-4; the match to TRBD1 covers 10 bases. The length of the CDR3 is 14 residues. Germline CDR1 SGHRS, CDR2 YFSETQ. V lost 3 bases and J lost 7; bases outside the gene matches: 3. The CDR3 loop reads CASSYRDRGEKLFF. The CDR3, as DNA: TGCGCCAGCAGCTATAGGGACAGGGGTGAAAAACTGTTTTTT.

The chain couples TRBV5-1 to TRBJ2-7; tentative D call: TRBD2 (6 bases). The CDR3 is 14 residues long. CDR1 and CDR2 from the germline V gene are SGHRS and YFSETQ. Trimming removed 2 bases from V and 6 bases from J, with 15 bases in between. The DNA for the CDR3 is TGCGCCAGCAGCTTAGGTCGGGAGAGTGGCGAGCAGTACTTC. Encoded protein: CASSLGRESGEQYF.

The rearrangement uses TRBV5-4 and TRBJ2-3; D unresolved. Trimming removed 2 bases from V and 0 bases from J, with 10 bases in between. CDR1 and CDR2 from the germline V gene are SGHNT and YYREEE (reference sequence). The CDR3 totals 15 residues. DNA for the CDR3: TGTGCCAGCAGCTTTGGTGGCTCGAGCACAGATACGCAGTATTTT. Amino acids: CASSFGGSSTDTQYF.

V and J are TRBV7-8 and TRBJ1-4; no clear D. V lost 4 bases and J 8 bases, leaving 17 bases between the germline ends. Germline loops: CDR1 SGHVS, CDR2 FQNEAQ. This CDR3 has 15 residues. The CDR3 DNA follows: TGTGCCAGCAGCTCCAGCGGTGGGTTTTTCGAAAAACTGTTTTTT. It codes for CASSSSGGFFEKLFF.